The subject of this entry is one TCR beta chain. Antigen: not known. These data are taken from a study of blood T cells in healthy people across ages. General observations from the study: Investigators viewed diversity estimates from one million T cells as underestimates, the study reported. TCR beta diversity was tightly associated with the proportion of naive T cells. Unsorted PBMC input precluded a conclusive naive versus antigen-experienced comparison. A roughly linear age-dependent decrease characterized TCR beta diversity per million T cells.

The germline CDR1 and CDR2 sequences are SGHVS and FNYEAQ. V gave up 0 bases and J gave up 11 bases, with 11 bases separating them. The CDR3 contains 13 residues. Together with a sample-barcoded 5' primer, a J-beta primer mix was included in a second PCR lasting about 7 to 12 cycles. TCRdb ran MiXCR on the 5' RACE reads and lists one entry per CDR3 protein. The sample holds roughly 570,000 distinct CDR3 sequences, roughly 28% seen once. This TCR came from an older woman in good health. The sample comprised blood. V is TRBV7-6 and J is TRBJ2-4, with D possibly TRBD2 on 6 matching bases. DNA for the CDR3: TGTGCCAGCAGCTTAGCCGGGGGTGAGGTTCAGTACTTC. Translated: CASSLAGGEVQYF.